This record looks at one TCR beta chain sequence and its context. Its antigen is not known. The CDR3 runs to 12 residues. The germline V gene has CDR1 SGHTA and CDR2 FQGNSA. V gave up 5 bases and J gave up 10 bases, with 12 bases separating them. This entry belongs to a study of identical twins. Overall study findings and caveats: The abundant beta clonotypes from cord blood had fewer insertions, and memory repertoires had none of this.

Through template switching, a universal primer site was introduced, and the cDNA contained unique molecular identifiers. TCRdb analysed the 5' RACE reads with MiXCR anew, one entry per CDR3 protein. The profile shows fewer than 900,000 distinct CDR3 sequences, around 20% of them singletons. In addition, the sample was reused for a study of T cells expressing NK-cell markers. That source adds: Five or six donors carried dominant NKG2C+ clonotypes that made up about 1.0-8% of their CD8+ T cells.

This sequence joins TRBV7-2 and TRBJ2-1; D gene ambiguous. The receptor was isolated from a woman aged 18-29 years in good health. The sample consisted of PBMCs. The CDR3 here is CASSPADWEQFF. Here the CDR3 DNA reads TGTGCCAGCAGCCCGGCCGACTGGGAGCAGTTCTTC.